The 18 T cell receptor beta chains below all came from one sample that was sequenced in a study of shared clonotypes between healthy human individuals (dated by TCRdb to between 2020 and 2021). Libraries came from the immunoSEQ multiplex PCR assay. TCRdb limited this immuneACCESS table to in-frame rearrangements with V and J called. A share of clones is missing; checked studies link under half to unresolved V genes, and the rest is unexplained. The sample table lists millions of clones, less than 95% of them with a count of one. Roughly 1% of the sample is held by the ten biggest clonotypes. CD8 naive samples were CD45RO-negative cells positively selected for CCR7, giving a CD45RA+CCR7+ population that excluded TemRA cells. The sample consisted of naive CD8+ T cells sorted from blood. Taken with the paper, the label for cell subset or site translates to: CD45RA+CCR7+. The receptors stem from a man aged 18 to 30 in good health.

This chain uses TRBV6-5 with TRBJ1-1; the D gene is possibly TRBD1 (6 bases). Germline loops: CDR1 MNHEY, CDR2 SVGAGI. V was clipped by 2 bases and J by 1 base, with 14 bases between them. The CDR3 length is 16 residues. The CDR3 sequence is CASSYLGQRANTEAFF. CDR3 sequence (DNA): TGTGCCAGCAGTTACCTAGGACAGAGGGCGAACACTGAAGCTTTCTTT.

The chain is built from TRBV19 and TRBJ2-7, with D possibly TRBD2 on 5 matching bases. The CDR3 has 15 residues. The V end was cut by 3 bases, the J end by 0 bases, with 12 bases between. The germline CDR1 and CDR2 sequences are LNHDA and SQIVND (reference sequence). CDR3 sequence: CASSIASGYSYEQYF. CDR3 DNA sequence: TGTGCCAGTAGTATTGCGAGCGGATACTCCTACGAGCAGTACTTC.

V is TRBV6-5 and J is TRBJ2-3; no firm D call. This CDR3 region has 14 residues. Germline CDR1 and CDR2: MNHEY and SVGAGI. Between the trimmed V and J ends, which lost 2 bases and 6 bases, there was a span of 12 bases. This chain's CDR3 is CASSYRNFPDTQYF. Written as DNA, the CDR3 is TGTGCCAGCAGTTACCGAAACTTCCCCGATACGCAGTATTTT.

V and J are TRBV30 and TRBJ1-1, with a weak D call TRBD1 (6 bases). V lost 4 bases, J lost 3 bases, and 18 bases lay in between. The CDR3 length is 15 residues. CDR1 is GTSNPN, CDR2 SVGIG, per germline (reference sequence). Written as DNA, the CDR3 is TGTGCCTGGATTTGGCAGGGGTTGACGGACACTGAAGCTTTCTTT. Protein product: CAWIWQGLTDTEAFF.

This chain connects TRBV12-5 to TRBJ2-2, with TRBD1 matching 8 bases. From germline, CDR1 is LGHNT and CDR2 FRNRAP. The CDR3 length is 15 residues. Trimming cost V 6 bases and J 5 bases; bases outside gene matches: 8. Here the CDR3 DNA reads TGTGCTAGTGGATCGGGACAGGTGCTAACCGGGGAGCTGTTTTTT. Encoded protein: CASGSGQVLTGELFF.

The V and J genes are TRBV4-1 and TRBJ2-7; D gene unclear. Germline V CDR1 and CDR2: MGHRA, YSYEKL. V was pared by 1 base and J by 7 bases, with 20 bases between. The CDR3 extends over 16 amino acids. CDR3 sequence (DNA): TGCGCCAGCAGCCAAGGGTATGGGTTAGTCTTCGGGGAGCAGTACTTC. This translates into CASSQGYGLVFGEQYF.

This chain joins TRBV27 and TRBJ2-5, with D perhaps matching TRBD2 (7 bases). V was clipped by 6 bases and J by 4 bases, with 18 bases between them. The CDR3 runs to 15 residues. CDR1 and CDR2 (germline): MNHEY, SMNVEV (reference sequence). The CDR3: CASSLMTGGGETQYF. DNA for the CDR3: TGTGCCAGCAGCTTAATGACAGGCGGGGGAGAGACCCAGTACTTC.

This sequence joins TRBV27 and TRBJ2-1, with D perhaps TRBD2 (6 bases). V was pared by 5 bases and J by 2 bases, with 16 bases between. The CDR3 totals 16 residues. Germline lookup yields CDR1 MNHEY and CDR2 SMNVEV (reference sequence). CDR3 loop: CASSRLGSGPYNEQFF. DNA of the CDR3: TGTGCCAGCAGTAGGCTAGGGAGCGGGCCCTACAATGAGCAGTTCTTC.

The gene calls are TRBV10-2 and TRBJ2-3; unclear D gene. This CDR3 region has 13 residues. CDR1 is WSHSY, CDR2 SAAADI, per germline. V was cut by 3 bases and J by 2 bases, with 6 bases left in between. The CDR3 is CASSEQDTDTQYF. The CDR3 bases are TGCGCCAGCAGTGAACAAGACACAGATACGCAGTATTTT.

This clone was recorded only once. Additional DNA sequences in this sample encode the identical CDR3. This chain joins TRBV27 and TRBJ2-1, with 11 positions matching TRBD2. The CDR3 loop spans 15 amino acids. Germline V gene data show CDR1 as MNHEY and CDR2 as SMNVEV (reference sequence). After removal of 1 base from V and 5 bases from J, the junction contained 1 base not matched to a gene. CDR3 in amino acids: CASSLLAGGDNEQFF. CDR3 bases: TGTGCCAGCAGTTTATTAGCGGGAGGGGACAATGAGCAGTTCTTC.

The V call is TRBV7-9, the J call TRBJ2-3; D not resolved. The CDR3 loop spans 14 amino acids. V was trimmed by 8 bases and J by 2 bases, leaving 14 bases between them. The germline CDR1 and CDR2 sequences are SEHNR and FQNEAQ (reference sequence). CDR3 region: CASRGGYDTDTQYF. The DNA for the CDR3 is TGTGCCAGCCGCGGTGGGTACGACACAGATACGCAGTATTTT.

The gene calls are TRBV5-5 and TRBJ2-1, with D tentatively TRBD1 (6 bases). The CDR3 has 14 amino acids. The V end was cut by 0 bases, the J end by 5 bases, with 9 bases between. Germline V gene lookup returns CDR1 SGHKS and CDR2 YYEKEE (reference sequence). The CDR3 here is CASSLAQGNNEQFF. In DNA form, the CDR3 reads TGTGCCAGCAGCTTGGCACAGGGTAACAATGAGCAGTTCTTC.

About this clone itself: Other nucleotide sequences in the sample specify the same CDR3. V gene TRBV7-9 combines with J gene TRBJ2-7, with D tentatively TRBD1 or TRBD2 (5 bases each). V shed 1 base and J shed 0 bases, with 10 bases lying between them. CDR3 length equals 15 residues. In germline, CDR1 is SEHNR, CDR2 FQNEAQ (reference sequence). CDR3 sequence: CASSLDGTVSYEQYF. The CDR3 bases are TGTGCCAGCAGCTTAGATGGGACCGTCTCCTACGAGCAGTACTTC.

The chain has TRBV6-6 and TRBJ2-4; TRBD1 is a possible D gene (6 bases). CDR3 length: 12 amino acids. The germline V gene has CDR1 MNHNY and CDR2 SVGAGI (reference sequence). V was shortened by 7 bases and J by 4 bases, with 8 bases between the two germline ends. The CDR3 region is CASKGQKNIQYF. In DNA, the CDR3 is TGTGCCAGCAAAGGACAGAAAAACATTCAGTACTTC.

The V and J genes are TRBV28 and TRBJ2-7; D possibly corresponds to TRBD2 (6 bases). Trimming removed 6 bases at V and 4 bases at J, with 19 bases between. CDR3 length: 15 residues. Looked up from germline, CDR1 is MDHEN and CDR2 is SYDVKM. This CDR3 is CASSDPTGGKYEQYF. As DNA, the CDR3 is TGTGCCAGCAGCGATCCTACAGGAGGGAAATACGAGCAGTACTTC.

The DNA of the CDR3 is TGTGCCAGCAGCCCAGGGGGACTAGCATCACTCGGCGACATTCAGTACTTC. Translating it yields CASSPGGLASLGDIQYF. The chain recombines TRBV13 with TRBJ2-4; 9 bases align to TRBD2. CDR3 length: 17 residues. Germline V lookup: CDR1 PRHDT, CDR2 FYEKMQ (reference sequence). Germline trimming cut 5 bases from V and 8 bases from J; bases unmatched to any gene: 16. The entire variable domain, with the rest obtained from reference TRBV13 and TRBJ2-4, is as follows: AAGVIQSPRHLIKEKRETATLKCYPIPRHDTVYWYQQGPGQDPQFLISFYEKMQSDKGSIPDRFSAQQFSDYHSELNMSSLELGDSALYFCASSPGGLASLGDIQYFGAGTRLSVL.

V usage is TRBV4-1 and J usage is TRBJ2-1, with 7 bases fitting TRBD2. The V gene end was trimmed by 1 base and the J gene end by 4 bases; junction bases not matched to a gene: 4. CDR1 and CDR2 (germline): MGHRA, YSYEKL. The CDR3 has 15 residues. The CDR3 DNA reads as TGCGCCAGCAGCCAAGGGGAGGGGCTATACAATGAGCAGTTCTTC. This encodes CASSQGEGLYNEQFF.

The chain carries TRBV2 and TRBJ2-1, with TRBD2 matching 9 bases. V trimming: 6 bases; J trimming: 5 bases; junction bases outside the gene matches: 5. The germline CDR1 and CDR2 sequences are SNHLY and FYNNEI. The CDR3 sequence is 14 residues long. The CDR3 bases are TGTGCCAGCAGCGGACTAGCGCCAAACAATGAGCAGTTCTTC. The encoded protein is CASSGLAPNNEQFF.